This T cell receptor beta chain derives from a study of cytomegalovirus exposure and HLA in healthy donors. The PCR employed 60 Vbeta primers together with 13 Jbeta primers. The assay was immunoSEQ multiplex PCR, and TCRdb's table has in-frame clones only and misses some. The sample lists some 90,000 clones, about four fifths occurring once. This clone was counted a single time. This receptor was identified in a woman between 65 and 79 years old in good health and CMV-seropositive. Source material: PBMCs.

CDR3 DNA sequence: TGTGCCAGCAGGAGCACAGGGATGGGAGAGACCCAGTACTTC. This sequence encodes CASRSTGMGETQYF. The genes are TRBV6-5 and TRBJ2-5; D is perhaps TRBD1 (6 bases). This CDR3 contains 14 residues. V gave up 6 bases and J gave up 4 bases, with 15 bases separating them. The germline V gene has CDR1 MNHEY and CDR2 SVGAGI.